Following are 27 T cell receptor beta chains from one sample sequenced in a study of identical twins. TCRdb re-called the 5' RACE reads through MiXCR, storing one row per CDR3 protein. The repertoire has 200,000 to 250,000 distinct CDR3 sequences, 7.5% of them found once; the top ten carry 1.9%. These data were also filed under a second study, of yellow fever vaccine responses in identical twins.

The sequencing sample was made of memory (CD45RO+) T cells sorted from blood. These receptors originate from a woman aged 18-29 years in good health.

The chain's CDR3 is CSVSHPQGEGSPLHF. For the CDR3, the DNA is TGCAGCGTCTCTCACCCCCAGGGGGAAGGATCACCCCTCCACTTT. The chain uses TRBV29-1 and TRBJ1-6; 7 bases line up with TRBD1. With V trimmed by 6 bases and J by 10 bases, 15 bases remained unmatched. CDR1 SQVTM and CDR2 ANQGSEA come from the germline V gene. CDR3 length: 15 residues.

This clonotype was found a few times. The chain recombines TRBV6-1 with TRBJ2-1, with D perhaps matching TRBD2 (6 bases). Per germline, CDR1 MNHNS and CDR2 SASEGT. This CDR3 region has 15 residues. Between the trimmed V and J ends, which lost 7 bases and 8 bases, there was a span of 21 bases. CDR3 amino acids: CASTLVGGRVHEQFF. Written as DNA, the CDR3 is TGTGCCAGCACCCTCGTCGGGGGACGGGTCCATGAGCAGTTCTTC.

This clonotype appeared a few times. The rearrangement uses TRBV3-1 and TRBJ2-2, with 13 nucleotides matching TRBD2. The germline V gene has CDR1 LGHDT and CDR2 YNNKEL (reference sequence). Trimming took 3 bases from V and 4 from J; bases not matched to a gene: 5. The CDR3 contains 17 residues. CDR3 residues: CASSQGLAGWSTGELFF. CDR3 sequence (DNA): TGTGCCAGCAGCCAGGGACTAGCGGGATGGTCCACCGGGGAGCTGTTTTTT. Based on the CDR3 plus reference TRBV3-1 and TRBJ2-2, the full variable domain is DTAVSQTPKYLVTQMGNDKSIKCEQNLGHDTMYWYKQDSKKFLKIMFSYNNKELIINETVPNRFSPKSPDKAHLNLHINSLELGDSAVYFCASSQGLAGWSTGELFFGEGSRLTVL.

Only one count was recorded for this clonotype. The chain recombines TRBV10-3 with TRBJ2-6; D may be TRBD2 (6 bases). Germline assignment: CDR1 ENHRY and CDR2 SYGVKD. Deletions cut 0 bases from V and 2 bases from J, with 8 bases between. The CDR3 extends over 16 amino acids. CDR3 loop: CAISESGGTGANVLTF. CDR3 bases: TGTGCCATCAGTGAGTCGGGGGGAACTGGGGCCAACGTCCTGACTTTC.

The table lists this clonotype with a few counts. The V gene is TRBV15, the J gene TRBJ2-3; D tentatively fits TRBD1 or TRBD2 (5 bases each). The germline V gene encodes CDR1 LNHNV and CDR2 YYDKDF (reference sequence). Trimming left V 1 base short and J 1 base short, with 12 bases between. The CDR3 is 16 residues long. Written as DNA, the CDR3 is TGTGCCACCAGCAGAGTGATTGGGGGTGGCACAGATACGCAGTATTTT. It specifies CATSRVIGGGTDTQYF.

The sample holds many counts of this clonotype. The CDR3 here is CASTEGSGDYNEQFF. The CDR3 bases are TGTGCCAGCACCGAAGGTAGCGGGGATTACAATGAGCAGTTCTTC. The chain links TRBV6-1 to TRBJ2-1, with 8 bases fitting TRBD2. V dropped 7 bases and J dropped 4; count of bases not matched to a gene: 9. CDR1 MNHNS and CDR2 SASEGT come from the germline V gene. This CDR3 region has 15 residues.

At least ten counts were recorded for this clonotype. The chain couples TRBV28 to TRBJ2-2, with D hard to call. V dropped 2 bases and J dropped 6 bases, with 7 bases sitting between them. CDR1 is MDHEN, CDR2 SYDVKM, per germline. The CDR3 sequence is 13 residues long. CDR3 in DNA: TGTGCCAGCAGTTTAGTCCTCCCCGGGGAGCTGTTTTTT. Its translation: CASSLVLPGELFF.

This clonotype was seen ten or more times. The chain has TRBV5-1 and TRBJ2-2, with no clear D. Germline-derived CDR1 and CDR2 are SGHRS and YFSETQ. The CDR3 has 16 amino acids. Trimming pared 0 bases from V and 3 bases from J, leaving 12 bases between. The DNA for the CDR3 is TGCGCCAGCAGCTTGGAGGGCCAGGCGCACACCGGGGAGCTGTTTTTT. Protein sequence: CASSLEGQAHTGELFF.

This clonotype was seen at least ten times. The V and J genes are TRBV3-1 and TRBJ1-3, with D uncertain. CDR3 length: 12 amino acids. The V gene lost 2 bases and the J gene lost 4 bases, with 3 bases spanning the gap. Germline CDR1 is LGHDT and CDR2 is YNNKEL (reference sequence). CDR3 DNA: TGTGCCAGCAGCCAAACAGGAAACACCATATATTTT. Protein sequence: CASSQTGNTIYF.

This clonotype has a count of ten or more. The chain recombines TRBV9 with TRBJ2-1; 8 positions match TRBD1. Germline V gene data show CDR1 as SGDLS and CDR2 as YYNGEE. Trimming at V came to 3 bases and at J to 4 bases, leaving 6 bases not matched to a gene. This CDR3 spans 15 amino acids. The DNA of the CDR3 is TGTGCCAGCAGCGCCGACAGGGGTATGTACAATGAGCAGTTCTTC. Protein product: CASSADRGMYNEQFF. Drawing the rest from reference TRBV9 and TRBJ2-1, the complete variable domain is DSGVTQTPKHLITATGQRVTLRCSPRSGDLSVYWYQQSLDQGLQFLIQYYNGEERAKGNILERFSAQQFPDLHSELNLSSLELGDSALYFCASSADRGMYNEQFFGPGTRLTVL.

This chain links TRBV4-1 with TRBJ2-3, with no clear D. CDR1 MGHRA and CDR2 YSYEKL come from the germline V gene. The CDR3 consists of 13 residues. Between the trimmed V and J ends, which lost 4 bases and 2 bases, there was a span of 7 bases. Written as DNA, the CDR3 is TGCGCCAGCAGCCCGCGAGTCACAGATACGCAGTATTTT. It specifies CASSPRVTDTQYF.

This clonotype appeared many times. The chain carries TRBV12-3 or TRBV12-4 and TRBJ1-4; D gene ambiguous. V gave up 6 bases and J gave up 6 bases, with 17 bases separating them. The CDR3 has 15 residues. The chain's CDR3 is CASSRLTAGHEKLFF. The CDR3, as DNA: TGTGCCAGCAGCCGGTTGACGGCCGGTCATGAAAAACTGTTTTTT.

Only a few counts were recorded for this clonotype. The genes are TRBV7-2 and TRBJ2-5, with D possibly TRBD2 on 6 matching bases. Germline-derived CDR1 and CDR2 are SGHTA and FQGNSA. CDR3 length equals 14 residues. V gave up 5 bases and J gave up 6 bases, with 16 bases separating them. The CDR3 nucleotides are TGTGCCAGCAGCAAGGGAGGTAGCCGGCAGACCCAGTACTTC. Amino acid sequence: CASSKGGSRQTQYF. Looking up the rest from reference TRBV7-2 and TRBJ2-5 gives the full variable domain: GAGVSQSPSNKVTEKGKDVELRCDPISGHTALYWYRQSLGQGLEFLIYFQGNSAPDKSGLPSDRFSAERTGGSVSTLTIQRTQQEDSAVYLCASSKGGSRQTQYFGPGTRLLVL.

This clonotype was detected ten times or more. DNA for the CDR3: TGTGCCAGCTCCCGCGGGACTAGCGGGTGGAACACCGGGGAGCTGTTTTTT. Translated: CASSRGTSGWNTGELFF. The V call is TRBV18, the J call TRBJ2-2; 12 positions agree with TRBD2. Germline V CDR1 and CDR2: KGHSH, LQKENI. The CDR3 covers 17 residues. V was pared by 6 bases and J by 1 base, with 6 bases of the junction left unmatched.

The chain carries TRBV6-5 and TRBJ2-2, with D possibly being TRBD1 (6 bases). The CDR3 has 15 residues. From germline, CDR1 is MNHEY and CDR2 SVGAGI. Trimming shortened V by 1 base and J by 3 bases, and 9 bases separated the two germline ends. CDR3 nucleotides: TGTGCCAGCAGTTACTTGGACAGACACACCGGGGAGCTGTTTTTT. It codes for CASSYLDRHTGELFF.

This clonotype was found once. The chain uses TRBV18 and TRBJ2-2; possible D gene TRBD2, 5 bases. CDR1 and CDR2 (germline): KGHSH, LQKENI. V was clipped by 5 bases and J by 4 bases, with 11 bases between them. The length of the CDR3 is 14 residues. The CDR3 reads CASSAGVSTGELFF. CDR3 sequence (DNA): TGTGCCAGCTCAGCGGGTGTGAGCACCGGGGAGCTGTTTTTT.

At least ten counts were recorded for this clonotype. CDR3 DNA sequence: TGCGCCAGCAGCCAACTAACCACAGATACGCAGTATTTT. Its translation: CASSQLTTDTQYF. This chain uses TRBV5-1 with TRBJ2-3; D uncertain. This CDR3 contains 13 residues. Trimming cost V 4 bases and J 2 bases, with 8 bases left between them. Germline V gives CDR1 SGHRS, CDR2 YFSETQ.

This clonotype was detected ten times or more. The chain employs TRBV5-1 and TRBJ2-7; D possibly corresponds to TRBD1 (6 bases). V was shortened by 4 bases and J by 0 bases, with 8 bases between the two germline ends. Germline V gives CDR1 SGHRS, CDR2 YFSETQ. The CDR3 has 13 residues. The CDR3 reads CASSQDSSYEQYF. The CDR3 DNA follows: TGCGCCAGCAGCCAGGACAGCTCCTACGAGCAGTACTTC. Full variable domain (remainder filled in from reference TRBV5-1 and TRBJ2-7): KAGVTQTPRYLIKTRGQQVTLSCSPISGHRSVSWYQQTPGQGLQFLFEYFSETQRNKGNFPGRFSGRQFSNSRSEMNVSTLELGDSALYLCASSQDSSYEQYFGPGTRLTVT.

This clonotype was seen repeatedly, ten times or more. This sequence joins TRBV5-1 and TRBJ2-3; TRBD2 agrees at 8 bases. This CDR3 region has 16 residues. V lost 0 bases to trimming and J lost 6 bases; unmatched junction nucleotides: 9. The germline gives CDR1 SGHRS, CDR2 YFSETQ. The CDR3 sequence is CASSLAAGGGRDTQYF. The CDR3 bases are TGCGCCAGCAGCTTGGCCGCGGGGGGCGGTCGGGATACGCAGTATTTT.

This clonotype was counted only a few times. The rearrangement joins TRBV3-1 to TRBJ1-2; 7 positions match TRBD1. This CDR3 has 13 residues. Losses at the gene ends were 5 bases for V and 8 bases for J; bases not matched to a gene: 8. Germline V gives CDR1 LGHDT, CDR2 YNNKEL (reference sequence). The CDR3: CASSYGQAGGYTF. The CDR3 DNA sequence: TGTGCCAGCAGCTACGGACAGGCAGGGGGCTACACCTTC.

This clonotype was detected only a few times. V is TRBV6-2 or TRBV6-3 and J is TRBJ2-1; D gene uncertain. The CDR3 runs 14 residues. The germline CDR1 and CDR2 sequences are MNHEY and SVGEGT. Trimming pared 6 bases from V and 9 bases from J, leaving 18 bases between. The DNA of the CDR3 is TGTGCCAGCAGCACGTTTAGCACCGGCGGTGAGCAGTTCTTC. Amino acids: CASSTFSTGGEQFF.

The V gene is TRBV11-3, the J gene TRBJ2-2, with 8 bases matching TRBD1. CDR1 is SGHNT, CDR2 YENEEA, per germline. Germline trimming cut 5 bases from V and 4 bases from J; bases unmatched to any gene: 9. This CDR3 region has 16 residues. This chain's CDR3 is CASSPGQGSVTGELFF. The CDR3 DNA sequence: TGTGCCAGCAGCCCCGGACAGGGCTCGGTCACCGGGGAGCTGTTTTTT.

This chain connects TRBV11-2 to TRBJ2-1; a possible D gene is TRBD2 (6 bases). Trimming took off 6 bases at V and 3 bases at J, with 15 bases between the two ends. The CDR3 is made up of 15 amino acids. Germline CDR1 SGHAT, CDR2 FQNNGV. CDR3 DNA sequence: TGTGCCAGCAGTACGGAGGGATACGGCTACAATGAGCAGTTCTTC. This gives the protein CASSTEGYGYNEQFF. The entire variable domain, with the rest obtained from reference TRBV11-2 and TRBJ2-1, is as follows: EAGVAQSPRYKIIEKRQSVAFWCNPISGHATLYWYQQILGQGPKLLIQFQNNGVVDDSQLPKDRFSAERLKGVDSTLKIQPAKLEDSAVYLCASSTEGYGYNEQFFGPGTRLTVL.

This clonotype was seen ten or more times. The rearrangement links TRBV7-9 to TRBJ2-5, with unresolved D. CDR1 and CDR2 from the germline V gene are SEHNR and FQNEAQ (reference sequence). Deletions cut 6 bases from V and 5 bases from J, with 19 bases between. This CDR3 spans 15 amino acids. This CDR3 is CASSFPGPTEETQYF. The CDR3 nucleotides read TGTGCCAGCAGTTTCCCAGGCCCCACCGAGGAGACCCAGTACTTC.

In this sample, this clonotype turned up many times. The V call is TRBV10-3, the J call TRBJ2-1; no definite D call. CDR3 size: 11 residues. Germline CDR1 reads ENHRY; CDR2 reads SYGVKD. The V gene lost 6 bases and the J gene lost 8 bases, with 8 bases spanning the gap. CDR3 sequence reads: CAIRVSDEQFF. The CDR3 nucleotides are TGTGCCATCAGGGTATCCGATGAGCAGTTCTTC.

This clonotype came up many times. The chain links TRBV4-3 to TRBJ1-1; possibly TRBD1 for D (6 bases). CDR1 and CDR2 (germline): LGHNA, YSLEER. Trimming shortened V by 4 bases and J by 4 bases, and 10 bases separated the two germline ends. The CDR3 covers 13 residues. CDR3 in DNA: TGCGCCAGCAGCCCGAGGGGGGGCACTGAAGCTTTCTTT. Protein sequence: CASSPRGGTEAFF.

As DNA, the CDR3 is TGTGCCAGCTCACCACCTCCAGGGGCGCGGGAGCAGTACTTC. Its translation: CASSPPPGAREQYF. The rearrangement uses TRBV18 and TRBJ2-7, with TRBD1 as a possible D gene (6 bases). Per germline, CDR1 KGHSH and CDR2 LQKENI. The V end lost 0 bases, the J end lost 7 bases, and 13 bases lay between the germline ends. The CDR3 is 14 amino acids. Using reference TRBV18 and TRBJ2-7 for the parts outside the CDR3, the full variable domain is NAGVMQNPRHLVRRRGQEARLRCSPMKGHSHVYWYRQLPEEGLKFMVYLQKENIIDESGMPKERFSAEFPKEGPSILRIQQVVRGDSAAYFCASSPPPGAREQYFGPGTRLTVT.